The present T cell receptor beta chain was sequenced within a study of blood T cell repertoires in COVID-19. Turning to the study itself: The origin of the acute and convalescent COVID-19 samples was the United States, Italy and Spain. PBMCs, B-cell-depleted T cells, or T cells were the source of the cDNA or gDNA that made up the material.

Trimming took off 1 base at V and 2 bases at J, with 18 bases between the two ends. Germline-derived CDR1 and CDR2 are MGHRA and YSYEKL. The CDR3 is 17 residues long. Original analysis: How many nucleated cells were present was estimated from reference gene primer amplification. Measured with immunoSEQ multiplex PCR; TCRdb has only the in-frame clones, and not every one. The V and J calls and clone size are taken from that table; D and trimming were inferred from the DNA. This table holds hundreds of thousands of clones, nearly 90% found once. Categorization into cohorts depended on clinical history that participants reported.

The TCR comes from a woman under 30 with acute COVID-19. The chain carries TRBV4-1 and TRBJ2-7; D might be TRBD2 (7 bases). Sequenced material: PBMCs or T cells enriched from blood (not recorded which). The CDR3 sequence is CASSQVIGGVSTYEQYF. The CDR3 bases are TGCGCCAGCAGCCAAGTAATAGGGGGGGTAAGCACCTACGAGCAGTACTTC.